Below, 20 T cell receptor beta chains from the same sample are listed, as sequenced in a study of T cells after yellow fever vaccination. A single record per CDR3 protein comes from TCRdb applying MiXCR to the 5' RACE reads. The sample has hundreds of thousands of distinct CDR3 sequences; over 5% are singletons. The sample here was PBMCs, taken 5 days after the yellow fever booster vaccination. These receptors all come from a man aged 25-45 years who received the YFV17D yellow fever vaccine.

In this sample, this clonotype turned up a few times. The rearrangement joins TRBV2 to TRBJ2-7; D perhaps matches TRBD2 (5 bases). This CDR3 has 14 amino acids. Germline V gene data show CDR1 as SNHLY and CDR2 as FYNNEI. With 8 bases removed from V and 3 bases from J, the gap between germline ends came to 17 bases. The CDR3 sequence is CASSGSIFFYEQYF. The CDR3 nucleotides read TGTGCCAGCTCGGGATCCATCTTTTTCTACGAGCAGTACTTC.

This rearrangement joins TRBV6-5 to TRBJ2-1; 7 positions agree with TRBD2. Per germline, CDR1 MNHEY and CDR2 SVGAGI. Trimming removed 5 bases from V and 8 bases from J; junction bases left unmatched: 3. The CDR3 sequence is 12 residues long. CDR3 loop: CASSLTSDEQFF. The CDR3 region has the DNA TGTGCCAGCAGTCTAACTAGCGATGAGCAGTTCTTC.

This clonotype was picked up a small number of times. This rearrangement joins TRBV11-2 to TRBJ2-1, with 9 nucleotides matching TRBD2. V shed 7 bases, J shed 2 bases, and the junction held 6 bases outside the gene matches. Germline V gene lookup returns CDR1 SGHAT and CDR2 FQNNGV. This CDR3 has 15 residues. DNA of the CDR3: TGTGCCAGCACCAGAGCGGGAGGAACCTACAATGAGCAGTTCTTC. Amino acid sequence: CASTRAGGTYNEQFF.

The chain recombines TRBV2 with TRBJ1-1, with D maybe TRBD1 (6 bases). CDR3 length: 13 amino acids. V was pared by 0 bases and J by 6 bases, with 8 bases between. CDR1 and CDR2 from the germline V gene are SNHLY and FYNNEI. This CDR3 is CASSEAGAAEAFF. The CDR3 DNA reads TGTGCCAGCAGTGAAGCGGGGGCGGCTGAAGCTTTCTTT.

This clonotype came up many times. V and J are TRBV5-4 and TRBJ2-7; 8 bases align to TRBD1. CDR1 and CDR2 (germline): SGHNT, YYREEE (reference sequence). CDR3 size: 15 residues. Trimming cost V 4 bases and J 4 bases; bases outside gene matches: 10. CDR3 in amino acids: CASSPTGGGPYEQYF. In DNA, the CDR3 is TGTGCCAGCAGCCCCACAGGGGGTGGTCCGTACGAGCAGTACTTC.

V gene TRBV28 combines with J gene TRBJ2-1; 7 nucleotides match TRBD2. The germline CDR1 and CDR2 sequences are MDHEN and SYDVKM. The CDR3 contains 15 residues. The V and J ends lost 6 bases and 7 bases, in that order; junction bases with no gene match: 12. The CDR3 region is CASSPMVASGNEQFF. The CDR3 DNA reads TGTGCCAGCAGCCCAATGGTGGCTAGCGGTAATGAGCAGTTCTTC.

The chain links TRBV20-1 to TRBJ2-5, with TRBD1 as a possible D gene (5 bases). Germline V gene data show CDR1 as DFQATT and CDR2 as SNEGSKA (reference sequence). The CDR3 is 14 amino acids. Trimming shortened V by 3 bases and J by 3 bases, and 14 bases separated the two germline ends. CDR3 DNA sequence: TGCAGTGCTAGCAATGATGGCAGGGAAGAGACCCAGTACTTC. Protein product: CSASNDGREETQYF.

The rearrangement links TRBV7-2 to TRBJ2-7, with D perhaps TRBD1 (5 bases). With 5 bases removed from V and 0 bases from J, the gap between germline ends came to 11 bases. The CDR3 has 14 amino acids. CDR1 and CDR2 (germline): SGHTA, FQGNSA. The CDR3 DNA sequence: TGTGCCAGCAGCGCCGCAGGGCGCTCCTACGAGCAGTACTTC. This encodes CASSAAGRSYEQYF.

This clonotype was observed a few times. The genes are TRBV20-1 and TRBJ2-7; TRBD2 is a possible D gene (6 bases). The germline CDR1 and CDR2 sequences are DFQATT and SNEGSKA (reference sequence). Trimming pared 6 bases from V and 3 bases from J, leaving 30 bases between. This CDR3 contains 18 residues. CDR3 sequence: CSADTSSEGEHVSYEQYF. In DNA, the CDR3 is TGCAGTGCCGACACTAGCTCGGAGGGCGAGCACGTTAGCTACGAGCAGTACTTC.

This clonotype was counted ten times or more. The genes are TRBV20-1 and TRBJ2-6; TRBD1 matches at 9 bases. Per the germline V gene, CDR1 is DFQATT and CDR2 is SNEGSKA (reference sequence). CDR3 length equals 16 residues. V gave up 5 bases and J gave up 0 bases; unmatched junction bases: 5. CDR3 in DNA: TGCAGTGCTGATCACAGGGGGCGCTCTGGGGCCAACGTCCTGACTTTC. It specifies CSADHRGRSGANVLTF.

Many counts were recorded for this clonotype. The V gene is TRBV12-3 or TRBV12-4, the J gene TRBJ2-2; 9 bases line up with TRBD1. The trim removed 7 bases at V and 0 bases at J, leaving 9 bases unmatched. The CDR3 sequence is 17 residues long. CDR3: CASTPTGGAPNTGELFF. CDR3 DNA sequence: TGTGCCAGCACCCCCACAGGGGGCGCCCCGAACACCGGGGAGCTGTTTTTT.

A few counts support this clonotype. The genes are TRBV12-3 or TRBV12-4 and TRBJ2-1, with 10 bases lining up with TRBD1. The CDR3 is 15 residues long. The V and J ends lost 3 bases and 9 bases, in that order; junction bases with no gene match: 8. CDR3 amino acids: CASSFKGTGVFEQFF. In DNA, the CDR3 is TGTGCCAGCAGTTTTAAGGGGACAGGGGTATTTGAGCAGTTCTTC.

This clonotype was recorded at least ten times. The chain joins TRBV4-1 to TRBJ2-1; 8 nucleotides agree with TRBD1. Germline loops: CDR1 MGHRA, CDR2 YSYEKL. This CDR3 has 14 residues. With 3 bases clipped from V and 5 bases from J, the junction kept 3 bases outside the gene matches. CDR3 DNA sequence: TGCGCCAGCAGCCATCTGACAGGGGACAATGAGCAGTTCTTC. The encoded protein is CASSHLTGDNEQFF.

This clonotype has ten or more counts. The genes are TRBV4-1 and TRBJ2-5; 13 bases agree with TRBD2. The CDR3 length is 22 residues. Looked up from germline, CDR1 is MGHRA and CDR2 is YSYEKL. Trimming removed 0 bases from V and 7 bases from J; junction bases left unmatched: 23. The CDR3 nucleotides are TGCGCCAGCAGCCAAGAAGAGGGAGTAGGGACTTCTACTAGCGGGAGGGTAGGGACCCAGTACTTC. Its protein product is CASSQEEGVGTSTSGRVGTQYF.

V and J are TRBV4-2 and TRBJ2-7; the D gene is possibly TRBD2 (6 bases). CDR3 length: 16 amino acids. From germline, CDR1 is LGHNA and CDR2 YNFKEQ. Trimming left V 0 bases short and J 3 bases short, with 15 bases between. This CDR3 is CASSQDMAGKFYEQYF. The CDR3 nucleotides read TGTGCCAGCAGCCAAGATATGGCGGGAAAGTTCTACGAGCAGTACTTC.

This clonotype was seen many times. V and J are TRBV20-1 and TRBJ2-1; no definite D call. Trimming removed 0 bases from V and 5 bases from J, with 5 bases in between. Germline V CDR1 and CDR2: DFQATT, SNEGSKA (reference sequence). The CDR3 sequence is 12 residues long. The CDR3 reads CSARELHNEQFF. The CDR3 DNA reads TGCAGTGCTAGAGAACTGCACAATGAGCAGTTCTTC.

This clonotype was counted many times. The J gene is TRBJ2-5, the V gene TRBV6-5; perhaps TRBD1 as D (6 bases). CDR1 and CDR2 from the germline V gene are MNHEY and SVGAGI. V was cut by 7 bases and J by 1 base, with 19 bases left in between. This CDR3 is built from 16 residues. CDR3 loop: CASKPIRTDRQETQYF. The CDR3 DNA is TGTGCCAGCAAACCAATCCGGACAGACCGCCAAGAGACCCAGTACTTC.

This clonotype was picked up many times. The chain uses TRBV29-1 and TRBJ2-1; D gene ambiguous. CDR1 and CDR2 (germline): SQVTM, ANQGSEA. The CDR3 is 9 amino acids. V was clipped by 4 bases and J by 9 bases, with 4 bases between them. For the CDR3, the DNA is TGCAGCGTTGGGCTTGAGCAGTTCTTC. Its protein product is CSVGLEQFF.

Of note for this clonotype: A much larger clone lies a single base off, so this may be a read error. For the CDR3, the DNA is TGCTGTGCTAGAGATCAATCCGCCGGGCGTCGTTCCAATGAGCAGTTCTTC. Translation gives CCARDQSAGRRSNEQFF. The J gene is TRBJ2-1, the V gene TRBV20-1; D is uncertain. The CDR3 sequence is 17 residues long. From germline, CDR1 is DFQATT and CDR2 SNEGSKA (reference sequence).

V usage is TRBV15 and J usage is TRBJ2-1; D gene unclear. V was cut by 1 base and J by 5 bases, with 6 bases left in between. CDR3 size: 13 residues. Germline CDR1 is LNHNV and CDR2 is YYDKDF (reference sequence). The CDR3, as DNA: TGTGCCACCAGCAGAGCGAACGACAATGAGCAGTTCTTC. Its protein is CATSRANDNEQFF. The complete variable domain, with remaining parts taken from reference TRBV15 and TRBJ2-1, reads DAMVIQNPRYQVTQFGKPVTLSCSQTLNHNVMYWYQQKSSQAPKLLFHYYDKDFNNEADTPDNFQSRRPNTSFCFLDIRSPGLGDTAMYLCATSRANDNEQFFGPGTRLTVL.